This entry concerns a single T cell receptor beta chain. This CDR3 spans 12 amino acids. The V end was cut by 1 base, the J end by 11 bases, with 8 bases between. Germline values: CDR1 SNHLY, CDR2 FYNNEI. TCR cDNA, made by 5'RACE template switching, carried an added universal primer site and UMIs. TCRdb itself ran the 5' RACE reads through MiXCR, one entry per CDR3 protein. The sample includes 300,000 or so distinct CDR3 sequences, over 10% of them seen just once. The sample comes from a study of T cells after yellow fever vaccination. The sequencing used CD4+ T cells sorted from PBMCs, collected 45 days after the yellow fever booster vaccination. The chain uses TRBV2 and TRBJ1-4; no clear D. This clonotype was obtained from a man aged 25-45 years who received the YFV17D yellow fever vaccine. Here the CDR3 DNA reads TGTGCCAGCAGTGAAGAACAGACCAAACTGTTTTTT. Translation gives CASSEEQTKLFF.